This T cell receptor (beta chain) was documented in a study of blood T cells in healthy people across ages. This CDR3 has 14 residues. Trimming pared 4 bases from V and 8 bases from J, leaving 17 bases between. It was with a sample-barcoded 5' primer and a J-beta primer mix that a second PCR of about 6 to 12 cycles was run. Every sample gave at least 2.5 million paired-end reads containing CDR3. TCRdb reanalysed the 5' RACE reads using MiXCR and keeps one entry per CDR3 protein. The sample has hundreds of thousands of distinct CDR3 sequences; 29% are singletons. Notes on the study in general: Diversity figures based on one million T cells were deemed too low. Unsorted PBMCs blocked a conclusive comparison of naive and antigen-experienced cells.

This clonotype came up many times. Its specificity is not known. This receptor was identified in an elderly woman in good health. Sequencing input: blood. The chain carries TRBV12-3 or TRBV12-4 and TRBJ1-2, with a tentative D call TRBD1 (5 bases). CDR3: CASSSSGARRGYTF. The CDR3 bases are TGTGCCAGCAGTTCCTCCGGGGCCCGAAGGGGCTACACCTTC.